This TCR beta chain was observed in a study of T cell repertoires in cytomegalovirus infection. One entry per CDR3 protein results from TCRdb running MiXCR on the reads. The sample lists about 110,000 distinct CDR3 sequences, around 29% occurring once. The CDR3 covers 13 residues. V shed 5 bases, J shed 4 bases, and the junction held 4 bases outside the gene matches. Germline V gene data show CDR1 as MGHRA and CDR2 as YSYEKL. In regard to this clonotype: Its antigen remains unidentified.

The source is a human donor in good health (CMV status not recorded). Some clones in this sample may be carry-over from other donors' samples. The specimen comprised CD8+ T cells from cultured PBMCs, sampled from culture after CMV antigen stimulation. The chain uses TRBV4-1 and TRBJ1-2; 7 nucleotides line up with TRBD1. The CDR3 region is CASSDRDLYGYTF. The CDR3 DNA follows: TGCGCCAGCAGCGACAGGGACCTCTATGGCTACACCTTC.